The text below deals with one T cell receptor beta chain. What antigen it recognizes has not been identified. The record has no base qualities; no much larger clone is one base away. The method was RT-PCR. Sequencing was performed on a NextSeq 550. TCRdb itself trimmed the public reads at Q25 with fastp, ran MiXCR and retained productive beta chains. Rows are combined by CDR3 protein, so each entry shows the most common genes and DNA. The sample data list approximately 430,000 distinct CDR3 sequences, and under 20% of these were observed just once. The top ten constitute over 6% of the sample. This sample was included in a study of patients and donors after allogeneic stem cell transplantation (dated by TCRdb to about 2020). From its cysteine to its phenylalanine, the CDR3 spans 16 amino acids. The kept DNA is CDR3 alone, 48 bases in frame from the first base. The CDR1 and CDR2 encoded by the germline V gene are SGHRS and YFSETQ. Trimming takes 2 bases from V and 3 bases from J, and the germline ends sit 15 bases apart.

The chain is encoded by TRBV5-1 joined to TRBJ1-3; the D gene cannot be resolved reliably. The clonotype comes from a human donor who was either an allogeneic HSCT recipient or a stem cell or donor lymphocyte infusion donor (not recorded which). It is not recorded whose cells these are; they may come from a transplant donor. Sample: blood, either unsorted or a sorted T cell fraction (not recorded which). The nucleotide sequence is TGCGCCAGCAGCTTTGGCCATACTAAATATGGAAACACCATATATTTT. The encoded protein is CASSFGHTKYGNTIYF.